The clone carrying this TCR beta chain was observed once. CDR3 length: 15 residues. Germline V gene lookup returns CDR1 MNHEY and CDR2 SMNVEV (reference sequence). Trimming removed 4 bases from V and 3 bases from J, with 16 bases in between. The data were obtained in a study of blood T cell repertoires in COVID-19. About the research overall: The samples span acute and convalescent COVID-19 from the United States, Italy and Spain. T cells, B-cell-depleted T cells, or PBMCs provided the cDNA or gDNA that served as material.

Sequenced by immunoSEQ multiplex PCR; TCRdb stores in-frame clones only, minus some. The sample holds about 130,000 clones, roughly 90% seen once. The chain links TRBV27 to TRBJ2-7; perhaps TRBD1 as D (5 bases). The sequenced sample consisted of PBMCs or T cells enriched from blood (not recorded which). The receptor's source is a woman in her fifties or sixties who had recovered from COVID-19. CDR3 sequence (DNA): TGTGCCAGCAGTTCCCAGCCCCCTGACAGCTACGAGCAGTACTTC. Protein: CASSSQPPDSYEQYF.